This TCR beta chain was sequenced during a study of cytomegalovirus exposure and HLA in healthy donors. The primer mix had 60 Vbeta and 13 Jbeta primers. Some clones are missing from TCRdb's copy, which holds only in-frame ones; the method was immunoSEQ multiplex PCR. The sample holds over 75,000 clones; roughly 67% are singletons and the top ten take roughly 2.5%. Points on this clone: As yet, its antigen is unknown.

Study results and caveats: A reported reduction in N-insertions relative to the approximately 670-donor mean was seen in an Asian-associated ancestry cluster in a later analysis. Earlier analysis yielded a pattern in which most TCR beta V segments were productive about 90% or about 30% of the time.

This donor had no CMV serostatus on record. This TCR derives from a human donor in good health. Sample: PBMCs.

The CDR3 protein is CASSLGQDEKLFF. CDR3 nucleotide sequence: TGTGCCAGCAGCTTGGGACAGGATGAAAAACTGTTTTTT. The chain recombines TRBV7-9 with TRBJ1-4, with TRBD1 matching 8 bases. The CDR3 covers 13 residues. Germline CDR1 is SEHNR and CDR2 is FQNEAQ (reference sequence). V was pared by 3 bases and J by 6 bases, with 0 bases of the junction left unmatched.